This T cell receptor beta chain was sequenced during a study of vaccination effects on CD4 cells after COVID-19. The repertoire was sequenced with immunoSEQ multiplex PCR; TCRdb's copy has only in-frame clones and lacks some. The top ten clones hold 17% of a sample with about 29,000 clones, 65% to 75% of them seen once. As for this clone: Its antigen is not identified.

Sequencing in the ViraFEST assay came after antigen-specific CD4+ T cells had been expanded with viral peptide pools, which were used to stimulate PBMC. Subsequent to roughly 9 days of culture, CD4+ T cells were isolated. Two-dose BNT162b2 or mRNA-1273 vaccination was given to participants. The material was CD4+ T cells from PBMCs cultured with HCoV-OC43 spike peptides, obtained after COVID-19 vaccination. Subset reported: HCoV-OC43 spike overlapping peptide pool stimulation. The sequence came from a human donor who received a COVID-19 vaccine.

CDR3 sequence: CASSESDYFSGTEAFF. CDR3 in DNA: TGCGCCAGCAGTGAGTCGGATTACTTCAGCGGGACTGAAGCTTTCTTT. The rearrangement links TRBV10-1 to TRBJ1-1, with D hard to call. The germline V gene has CDR1 WNHNN and CDR2 SYGVQD (reference sequence). The CDR3 length is 16 residues. Trimming took off 0 bases at V and 5 bases at J, with 16 bases between the two ends.